The T cell receptor beta chain described here comes from a study of blood T cells in healthy people across ages (dated by TCRdb to the mid-2010s). For context, the study as a whole: Template switching captured roughly one uniquely barcoded TCR beta cDNA molecule per two T cells in model experiments. The study measured age-related changes in TCR beta repertoire diversity using deep sequencing normalized with unique cDNA molecular identifiers. Four age groups were formed from the donors: young (average approximately 16 years), middle-aged (approximately 40), aged (roughly 58) and long-lived (less than 85). To avoid experimental bias, donors of different ages were distributed randomly across sequencing lanes. Two additional independent replicas of 1 million unique cDNA reads from the same blood draw were analyzed for two donors (one aged 18 to 29 and one aged 80 or older).

Study-level results and caveats: Donor CMV infection status was unknown, potentially confounding age-related changes in expanded clonotypes. Total diversity estimates from one million sequenced T cells were considered lower bounds and underestimates. Because profiling used bulk unsorted PBMCs, naive and antigen-experienced compartments could not be compared conclusively. A strong correlation was found between observed TCR beta diversity and the percentage of naive T cells measured by flow cytometry. The long-lived group showed more naive CD4+ T cells, fewer expanded clones and increased TCR diversity than the aged group, suggesting age selection. As age increased, observed TCR beta diversity per million T cells dropped in a roughly linear way, and a significant reduction was already evident by age about 40.

Worth noting for this clonotype: Its target antigen remains unknown. Base quality data are lacking; no much larger clone is found one base away.

Taken from cysteine to phenylalanine, the CDR3 has 14 residues. Only the CDR3 DNA stays, 42 bases, in frame from base 1. V is trimmed back by 6 bases and J by 4 bases, and the junction contains 8 bases that no gene match accounts for. The 40 or so donors, aged about 6 to 95 years, were systemically healthy Caucasian individuals from Russia. Roughly 10 milliliters of peripheral blood were collected from each donor into EDTA-treated Vacutainer tubes. Ficoll-Paque density-gradient centrifugation was used to isolate PBMCs, with at least 6.5 million per sample. Total RNA was extracted from PBMCs with Trizol reagent, with at least 6 micrograms obtained per sample. Naive CD45RAhigh/CD27high T cell percentages were measured by flow cytometry on a PBMC aliquot from every donor. The library was generated by 5' RACE. The run used an Illumina HiSeq 2500. The second PCR ran for about 7 to 11 cycles and used a J-beta primer mix along with a sample-barcoded 5' primer. A template-switch 5' adaptor carrying 12 random nucleotides introduced a unique molecular identifier onto each TCR beta cDNA molecule. At least 2.5 million CDR3-containing paired-end reads were obtained from each sample. First-strand cDNA was synthesized from all RNA with the Mint cDNA synthesis kit, primed by a TRBC-specific oligonucleotide. Following uracil-DNA glycosylase treatment, all cDNA underwent a first 18-cycle PCR with the universal primers M1SS and BC2_uni_R. Per the original workflow: For normalization, 1 million high-quality reads were randomly selected from each sample, with every read carrying a distinct molecular identifier. Reads sharing molecular identifiers were discarded rather than binned into consensus sequences. MiTCR, set to a Q25 quality threshold and the strictest error-elimination algorithm, was used for CDR3 identification, clonotype clustering and error correction. A nonparametric unseen species model with Euler transformation was used to estimate a lower bound on total TCR beta diversity. Using fastp at Q25 and MiXCR, TCRdb reprocessed the public reads and kept productive beta chains. Merged by CDR3 protein, the rows form single entries marked with the most common genes and DNA. TCRdb, not the authors, supplied the V and J calls. The sample yields almost 1 million distinct CDR3 sequences; 51% were counted once. Of the sample, over 20% is held by the ten largest clones.

The sequenced sample was blood. This receptor chain uses TRBV12-3 or TRBV12-4 and TRBJ1-2; the junction holds 7 bases that match TRBD1. The sequence came from a woman aged 55-69 years in good health. Here is the DNA: TGTGCCAGCAGGCGGACAGGACTTGGCTATGGCTACACCTTC. It is translated as CASRRTGLGYGYTF.